This T cell receptor (beta chain) was sequenced during a study of T cell responses to AZD1222 COVID-19 vaccine. Study at large: Researchers grouped second doses given at about 4 or about 12 weeks into one pool. General observations from the study: Baseline antibody screening turned up just a handful of seropositive AZD1222 recipients. Two doses of AZD1222 preceded a rise in Spike-specific TCR breadth and depth. Scientists sampled the repertoires only once the peak T cell response had passed.

A word on this clone: Its antigen is currently unknown.

Assay used: immunoSEQ multiplex PCR; TCRdb lists only in-frame clones, some missing. Of roughly 160,000 clones listed, 85% to 90% were seen once; the top ten hold approximately 6.9%. CDR1 is DFQATT and CDR2 is SNEGSKA in the germline V gene (reference sequence). The CDR3 has 10 residues. The V gene lost 2 bases and the J gene lost 6 bases, with 5 bases spanning the gap. Here the sequenced sample was peripheral blood, taken on day 0 of AZD1222 vaccination. The rearrangement uses TRBV20-1 and TRBJ2-7; D ambiguous. The origin of this receptor is an adult in good health. CDR3 residues: CSARMSEQYF. CDR3 nucleotide sequence: TGCAGTGCTAGAATGTCCGAGCAGTACTTC.